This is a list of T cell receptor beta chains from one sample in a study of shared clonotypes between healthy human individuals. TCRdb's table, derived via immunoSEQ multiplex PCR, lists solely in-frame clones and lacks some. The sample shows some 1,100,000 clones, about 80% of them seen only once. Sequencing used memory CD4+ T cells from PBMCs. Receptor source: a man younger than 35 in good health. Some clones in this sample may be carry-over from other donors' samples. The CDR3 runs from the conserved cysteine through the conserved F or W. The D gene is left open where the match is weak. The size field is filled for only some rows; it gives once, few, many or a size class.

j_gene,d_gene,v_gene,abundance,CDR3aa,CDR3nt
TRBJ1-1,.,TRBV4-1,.,CASSQGTLGRPSDTEAFF,TGCGCCAGCAGCCAAGGTACTCTGGGCCGCCCCAGCGACACTGAAGCTTTCTTT
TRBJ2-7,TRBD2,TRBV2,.,CASSAGLAGDYYKQYF,TGTGCCAGCAGTGCGGGACTAGCGGGAGATTACTACAAGCAGTACTTC
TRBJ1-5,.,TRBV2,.,CASSLESVQPQHF,TGTGCCAGCAGTTTGGAAAGCGTTCAGCCCCAGCATTTT
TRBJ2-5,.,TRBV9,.,CASSSRPQETQYF,TGTGCCAGCAGCTCTCGCCCTCAAGAGACCCAGTACTTC
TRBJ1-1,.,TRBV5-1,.,CASSLAGGHLTYTEAFF,TGCGCCAGCAGCTTGGCGGGGGGACATTTAACGTACACTGAAGCTTTCTTT
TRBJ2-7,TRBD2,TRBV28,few,CASSTLAGGRYEQYF,TGTGCCAGCAGCACCCTAGCGGGAGGGCGGTACGAGCAGTACTTC
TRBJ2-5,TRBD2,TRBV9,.,CASSVNAGGRETQYF,TGTGCCAGCAGCGTAAATGCGGGAGGGCGAGAGACCCAGTACTTC
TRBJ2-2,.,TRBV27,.,CASSRRRQVDTGELFF,TGTGCCAGCAGTAGACGGAGGCAGGTGGACACCGGGGAGCTGTTTTTT
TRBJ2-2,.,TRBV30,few,CAWSRGEWATGELFF,TGTGCCTGGAGTCGCGGAGAGTGGGCCACCGGGGAGCTGTTTTTT
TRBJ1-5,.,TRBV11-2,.,CASSVQGVQPQHF,TGTGCCAGCAGCGTACAGGGAGTTCAGCCCCAGCATTTT
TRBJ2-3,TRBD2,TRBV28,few,CASSSLSGGATDTQYF,TGTGCCAGCAGTTCTCTCTCGGGGGGGGCCACAGATACGCAGTATTTT
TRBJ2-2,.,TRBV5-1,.,CASSLVPSGELFF,TGCGCCAGCAGCTTGGTCCCTAGCGGGGAGCTGTTTTTT
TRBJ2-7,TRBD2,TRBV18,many,CASSPGGSGSSGGEQYF,TGTGCCAGCTCACCGGGAGGGAGTGGCTCCTCGGGCGGCGAGCAGTACTTC
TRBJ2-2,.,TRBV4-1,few,CASSPTGRGRGTGELFF,TGCGCCAGCAGCCCCACTGGTAGGGGGCGGGGGACCGGGGAGCTGTTTTTT